The T cell receptor (beta chain) under discussion was sequenced for a study of T cells in Graves' hyperthyroidism and ophthalmopathy. Researchers amplified the TCR beta CDR3 regions from RNA transcripts. Researchers ran a first-round RT-PCR on the TCR CDR3 using the HTBI primer set. A single record per CDR3 protein comes from TCRdb applying MiXCR to the multiplex PCR reads. Of roughly 380,000 distinct CDR3 sequences listed, about 15% are singletons. Hyperthyroidism was newly diagnosed in patients aged 18 to 65 (duration under 2 months). This clonotype was detected ten times or more. The sequence was obtained from a woman aged 60 to 75 with Graves' hyperthyroidism. Source material: blood.

CDR3 nucleotides: TGTGCCAGCGGGCAGGGATATGGCTACACCTTC. It is translated as CASGQGYGYTF. The chain couples TRBV2 to TRBJ1-2; possible D gene TRBD1, 5 bases. The V gene's germline CDR1 is SNHLY and CDR2 FYNNEI. V lost 8 bases, J lost 5 bases, and 9 bases lay in between. The CDR3 has 11 residues.